This TCR beta chain was profiled in a study of blood T cell repertoires in COVID-19 (dated by TCRdb to about 2020). For context, the study as a whole: Collaborator samples came from the United States, Italy and Spain and covered acute and convalescent phases of COVID-19. The repertoires were made available in a free public database intended to serve as a resource for research on the immune response to SARS-CoV-2. HLA class I and class II types, where available, came from metadata supplied by the sample provider rather than from assay-based typing. A de-identified subject ID, COVID-19 status, age in years and sex were almost always included in the sample metadata. Deeply sampled blood TCRbeta repertoires from subjects exposed to, actively infected with, or recovered from COVID-19 were included in the dataset. The samples were drawn from two sources: the first 160 participants of the ongoing ImmuneRACE study, and approximately 1,300 subjects contributed by 6 global collaborators. The prospective study material was composed of cDNA or gDNA derived from T cells, B-cell-depleted T cells, or PBMCs. Broad study findings and their caveats: The amount of clinical and demographic metadata varied by source and participant and was provided uncurated.

In the prospective study, participants were roughly 18 to 100 years old, resided in 24 geographic areas of the United States, and were enrolled through a virtual design. In the prospective study, participants were assigned to cohorts based on the clinical history participants reported in a screening survey and a study questionnaire. For ImmuneRACE Cohort 3, a participant was defined as recovered based on two consecutive negative NP/OP PCR tests, clearance by a healthcare professional, or resolution of symptoms. Mobile phlebotomists in the prospective study collected whole blood, serum and a nasopharyngeal or oropharyngeal swab from every participant. Over an approximately 2-month period, participants in the prospective study had the option of providing additional blood draws and questionnaires. Prospective study blood samples were shipped either frozen or at room temperature before DNA extraction.

V sheds 3 bases and J sheds 4 bases, leaving 5 bases between their ends. From the germline V gene, CDR1 is MNHNS and CDR2 is SASEGT. Counted from cysteine to phenylalanine, this CDR3 has 12 amino acids. Only the CDR3 portion is preserved as DNA: 36 bases, with reading frame beginning at the first base. TCRbeta CDR3 regions were amplified from genomic DNA using the immunoSEQ Assay, a bias-controlled multiplex PCR. The paper's processing steps were these. The number of nucleated cells in each sample was estimated by amplification of reference gene primers within the assay. To quantify the absolute abundance of each unique TCRbeta CDR3 rearrangement, sequence reads were collapsed and filtered. For each sample, productive Simpson clonality was calculated as the square root of Simpson's diversity index across productive rearrangements. This is the immuneACCESS table as TCRdb keeps it, with only in-frame sequences that have V and J called. A part of the clones is gone; compared with another copy, unresolved V genes explain less than half, and the rest is unexplained. The V and J calls and clone size are taken from that table; D and trimming were inferred from the DNA. The sample profile shows fewer than 200,000 clones; roughly 82% of them were found once. The ten largest clones add up to over 12% of the sample.

A note on this clone: Its antigen is not yet known. Qualities for individual bases were not recorded, and no much larger clone is one base off.

The chain is encoded by TRBV6-1 joined to TRBJ2-3; 5 matching bases give a weak D call of TRBD1. The sequence derives from a man in his fifties who had recovered from COVID-19. The sample consisted of PBMCs or T cells enriched from blood (not recorded which). The DNA is TGTGCCAGCAGTGACAGGGCAGATACGCAGTATTTT. It translates as CASSDRADTQYF.